This TCR beta chain was captured in a study of blood T cell repertoires in COVID-19 (dated by TCRdb to the early 2020s). A note on the overall study: Samples covering the acute and convalescent phases of COVID-19 were provided by collaborators in the United States, Italy and Spain. Nearly every sample came with metadata listing a de-identified subject ID, COVID-19 status, age in years and sex. The repertoires were made available in a free public database intended to serve as a resource for research on the immune response to SARS-CoV-2. The samples were drawn from two sources: the first 160 participants of the ongoing ImmuneRACE study, and some 1,300 subjects contributed by 6 global collaborators. The dataset comprised deeply sampled blood TCRbeta repertoires from subjects exposed to, actively infected with, or recovered from COVID-19. Where available, HLA class I and class II types were obtained from metadata supplied by the sample provider rather than from assay-based typing. The material from the prospective study consisted of cDNA or gDNA derived from T cells, B-cell-depleted T cells, or PBMCs. Study-level results and caveats: The amount of clinical and demographic metadata varied by source and participant and was provided uncurated.

Turning to this clone: Its antigen is currently not known. Base quality data are lacking; no much larger clone is found one base away.

Collaborating institutions collected whole blood in K2EDTA tubes following their own protocols. For TCRbeta analysis, collaborator samples were shipped as frozen whole blood, as isolated PBMCs, or as DNA extracted from either sample type. V was cut back by 0 bases and J by 8 bases, leaving a gap of 14 bases between them. The CDR3 holds 15 amino acids from the cysteine to the phenylalanine. Left in the record is the CDR3 DNA by itself, 45 bases read in frame from the first base. For CDR1 and CDR2, the germline V gene lists SGHRS and YFSETQ. TCRbeta CDR3 regions were amplified from genomic DNA by means of the immunoSEQ Assay, a bias-controlled multiplex PCR. Processing in the source paper ran as follows. The number of nucleated cells in each sample was estimated by amplification of reference gene primers within the assay. Sequence reads were collapsed and filtered to measure the absolute abundance of every unique TCRbeta CDR3 rearrangement. Productive Simpson clonality was computed per sample as the square root of Simpson's diversity index over productive rearrangements. TCRdb provides this immuneACCESS table in a form limited to in-frame rearrangements. Some clones are lacking; in checked studies, under half of them reflect an unresolved V gene, and why the rest are absent is not known. V and J calls and clone size are as listed in that table; D and trimming were resolved from the DNA. Recorded for this sample are about 99,000 clones; 84% of them occurred a single time. Roughly 2.1% of the sample rests with the top ten.

This clonotype was sampled from a man in his 70s with active or convalescent COVID-19. Here the chain combines TRBV5-1 and TRBJ1-4; 5 matching bases give a weak D call of TRBD1. Sequenced sample: peripheral blood. The CDR3 is CASSLAGGSGEKLFF. The DNA sequence is given as TGCGCCAGCAGCTTGGCCGGGGGAAGCGGAGAAAAACTGTTTTTT.